A selection of T cell receptor beta chains follows, all from one sample in a study of regulatory T cells in long-lasting Graves disease. From the multiplex PCR reads, TCRdb called clonotypes with MiXCR, one entry per CDR3 protein. The table has some 560,000 distinct CDR3 sequences, about 16% seen once. The same data also contributed to another study, on T cells in Graves' hyperthyroidism and ophthalmopathy.

Sequences were derived from peripheral blood mononuclear cells (PBMCs), sampled at new diagnosis, from a patient treated with antithyroid drugs. The receptors come from a woman aged 35-65 years with Graves disease. Each CDR3 is given with its conserved first and last residue. A D gene is named only where the DNA matches it firmly. Expanded clones get a size class; other rows say once, few or many, or leave the size out.

size: NA; J: TRBJ2-2; V: TRBV7-9; D: NA; CDR3: CASRPKTGTNTGELFF; DNA: TGTGCCAGCAGACCTAAGACCGGGACAAACACCGGGGAGCTGTTTTTT
size: NA; J: TRBJ1-2; V: TRBV12-5; D: NA; CDR3: CASGLLTRDYTF; DNA: TGTGCTAGTGGTCTACTGACGCGGGACTACACCTTC
size: NA; J: TRBJ2-5; V: TRBV5-1; D: NA; CDR3: CASSSGGQYWTQYF; DNA: TGCGCCAGCAGCTCCGGGGGGCAATATTGGACCCAGTACTTC
size: NA; J: TRBJ1-5; V: TRBV6-2/TRBV6-3; D: NA; CDR3: CASRRWDSNQPQHF; DNA: TGTGCCAGCAGGAGATGGGATAGCAATCAGCCCCAGCATTTT
size: many; J: TRBJ2-7; V: TRBV12-3/TRBV12-4; D: NA; CDR3: CASSSRGRPYEQYF; DNA: TGTGCCAGCAGTTCGCGGGGGCGACCCTACGAGCAGTACTTC
size: NA; J: TRBJ1-5; V: TRBV7-6; D: TRBD1; CDR3: CASSPGTGPINQPQHF; DNA: TGTGCCAGCAGCCCGGGGACAGGGCCAATCAATCAGCCCCAGCATTTT
size: few; J: TRBJ1-5; V: TRBV19; D: TRBD1; CDR3: CASSILLGQGNQPQHF; DNA: TGTGCCAGTAGTATACTCTTAGGACAGGGGAATCAGCCCCAGCATTTT
size: few; J: TRBJ1-1; V: TRBV7-8; D: NA; CDR3: CASSLPSQTEAFF; DNA: TGTGCCAGCAGCCTCCCAAGTCAAACTGAAGCTTTCTTT
size: NA; J: TRBJ1-1; V: TRBV19; D: NA; CDR3: CAVTVNTEAFF; DNA: TGTGCCGTGACGGTGAACACTGAAGCTTTCTTT
size: once; J: TRBJ1-1; V: TRBV6-5; D: NA; CDR3: CASSYSHGQPEAFF; DNA: TGTGCCAGCAGTTACTCGCACGGACAGCCCGAAGCTTTCTTT
size: few; J: TRBJ2-7; V: TRBV27; D: TRBD1; CDR3: CAAGDSSYEQYF; DNA: TGTGCCGCAGGGGACAGCTCCTACGAGCAGTACTTC
size: many; J: TRBJ2-1; V: TRBV6-2/TRBV6-3; D: NA; CDR3: CASSTFPYNEQFF; DNA: TGTGCCAGCAGTACCTTCCCTTACAATGAGCAGTTCTTC
size: NA; J: TRBJ1-6; V: TRBV11-2; D: NA; CDR3: CASSPGTEHSPLHF; DNA: TGTGCCAGCAGCCCCGGGACTGAACATTCACCCCTCCACTTT
size: few; J: TRBJ1-1; V: TRBV20-1; D: TRBD1; CDR3: CSARGQGEAFF; DNA: TGCAGTGCTAGAGGACAGGGTGAAGCTTTCTTT
size: few; J: TRBJ1-6; V: TRBV18; D: NA; CDR3: CASSPLGLGYSPLHF; DNA: TGTGCCAGCTCACCATTGGGCTTGGGTTATTCACCCCTCCACTTT
size: few; J: TRBJ1-3; V: TRBV15; D: NA; CDR3: CATSRLGDTIYF; DNA: TGTGCCACCAGCAGATTGGGGGACACCATATATTTT
size: many; J: TRBJ1-4; V: TRBV27; D: TRBD1; CDR3: CASSRRQGAATNEKLFF; DNA: TGTGCCAGCAGCCGAAGACAGGGGGCGGCAACTAATGAAAAACTGTTTTTT
size: many; J: TRBJ2-7; V: TRBV15; D: NA; CDR3: CATSRDGQGYEQYF; DNA: TGTGCCACCAGCAGAGATGGCCAGGGCTACGAGCAGTACTTC
size: few; J: TRBJ2-7; V: TRBV13; D: NA; CDR3: CASSQPGISYEQYF; DNA: TGTGCCAGCAGCCAACCGGGAATATCCTACGAGCAGTACTTC
size: many; J: TRBJ2-1; V: TRBV18; D: NA; CDR3: CASASLGQFGNEQFF; DNA: TGTGCCAGCGCTTCACTTGGACAGTTTGGGAATGAGCAGTTCTTC
size: many; J: TRBJ2-3; V: TRBV2; D: TRBD2; CDR3: CASSETSGTTDTQYF; DNA: TGTGCCAGCAGTGAAACTAGCGGGACCACAGATACGCAGTATTTT
size: many; J: TRBJ1-1; V: TRBV20-1; D: NA; CDR3: CKGGGGMEAAFF; DNA: TGCAAAGGCGGTGGGGGAATGGAGGCGGCTTTCTTT
size: NA; J: TRBJ2-1; V: TRBV12-3/TRBV12-4; D: NA; CDR3: CASSRGASSYNEQFF; DNA: TGTGCCAGCAGTCGGGGGGCCAGCTCCTACAATGAGCAGTTCTTC
size: few; J: TRBJ1-5; V: TRBV6-5; D: NA; CDR3: CASRYRDSNQPQHF; DNA: TGTGCCAGCAGATACCGGGACAGCAATCAGCCCCAGCATTTT
size: few; J: TRBJ2-1; V: TRBV19; D: TRBD2; CDR3: CASSIAGVLVGVGQFF; DNA: TGTGCCAGTAGTATTGCGGGGGTTTTAGTGGGGGTTGGACAGTTCTTC
size: once; J: TRBJ1-5; V: TRBV28; D: NA; CDR3: CASSNGANQPQHF; DNA: TGTGCCAGCAGTAACGGGGCTAATCAGCCCCAGCATTTT
size: many; J: TRBJ1-2; V: TRBV2; D: NA; CDR3: CASKDGASPTYGYTF; DNA: TGTGCCAGCAAAGACGGGGCCTCCCCGACCTATGGCTACACCTTC
size: NA; J: TRBJ1-2; V: TRBV6-1; D: TRBD1; CDR3: CAVSQGAEKGYTF; DNA: TGTGCCGTATCACAGGGGGCAGAGAAAGGCTACACCTTC